The T cell receptor (beta chain) under discussion was sequenced for a study of metastatic and nonmetastatic thyroid tumors. Study-wide context: Repertoires from blood and tumor or nodule tissue of malignant and benign thyroid patients were compared. Broader study findings: As reported, TCR beta diversity in blood and tumor was significantly higher in malignant thyroid tumors than in benign nodules.

The length of the CDR3 is 16 residues. The germline V gene has CDR1 MNHNS and CDR2 SASEGT. J was trimmed by 3 bases and V by 2 bases; bases with no gene match: 5. All patients were treatment-naive before thyroid surgery. Authors' methods: Differences in CDR3 between clinicopathological groups were drawn on to build a classifier intended to discriminate distant-metastatic papillary thyroid cancer patients. TCRdb ran MiXCR on the PCR reads. The V and J calls, along with clone size, are taken from TCRdb and not from the paper's own processing. The data show a few thousand clones, roughly 35% seen once. This clone showed up many times. Antigen specificity is unknown. Other DNA sequences within the sample encode an identical CDR3.

This chain links TRBV6-1 with TRBJ2-7, with TRBD2 identical over 12 bases. This sequence was found in a male donor with papillary thyroid cancer or a benign thyroid nodule (not recorded which). Some clones in this sample may be carry-over from other donors' samples. Material: adjacent normal tissue. The CDR3, as DNA: TGTGCCAGCAGTGAAATCGGACTAGCGGGGTTCTACGAGCAGTACTTC. As protein: CASSEIGLAGFYEQYF.